Presented here are 17 T cell receptor beta chains from one specimen sequenced in a study of blood T cell repertoires in COVID-19. Profiling relied on immunoSEQ multiplex PCR, and the TCRdb table lists in-frame clones only, not all of them. Among around 200,000 clones listed, roughly 78% were seen once. Sequencing used peripheral blood. These receptors originate from a woman older than 75 with active or convalescent COVID-19.

The J gene is TRBJ2-1, the V gene TRBV9; D is unclear. This CDR3 comprises 14 residues. V was clipped by 0 bases and J by 5 bases, with 9 bases between them. Germline loops: CDR1 SGDLS, CDR2 YYNGEE. The CDR3 is CASSVDPLNNEQFF. In nucleotides, the CDR3 is TGTGCCAGCAGCGTAGATCCCCTAAACAATGAGCAGTTCTTC.

This clone was seen once. The rearrangement joins TRBV3-1 (or the pseudogene TRBV3-2) to TRBJ1-2, with D perhaps TRBD1 (6 bases). V lost 3 bases and J lost 5, with 16 bases in between. The CDR3 totals 15 residues. The germline CDR1 and CDR2 sequences are LGHDT and YNNKEL (reference sequence). CDR3 amino acids: CASSHGGGQIYGYTF. The CDR3 coding sequence is TGTGCCAGCAGCCACGGCGGCGGACAGATTTATGGCTACACCTTC.

This rearrangement joins TRBV27 to TRBJ1-5; D is uncertain. CDR1 is MNHEY, CDR2 SMNVEV, per germline (reference sequence). CDR3 length equals 14 residues. V dropped 5 bases and J dropped 3 bases, with 11 bases sitting between them. In nucleotides, the CDR3 is TGTGCCAGCAGTGACCAGGATCCCAATCAGCCCCAGCATTTT. Protein product: CASSDQDPNQPQHF.

The gene calls are TRBV12-5 and TRBJ1-4; possible D gene TRBD1, 6 bases. V lost 9 bases and J lost 7, with 15 bases in between. The CDR3 extends over 13 amino acids. The V gene's germline CDR1 is LGHNT and CDR2 FRNRAP. CDR3 bases: TGTGCTAGGTCGGGGGGCAGGCTTGAAAAACTGTTTTTT. As protein: CARSGGRLEKLFF.

This chain uses TRBV3-1 (or the pseudogene TRBV3-2) with TRBJ2-3, with 7 positions matching TRBD2. CDR1 is LGHDT and CDR2 is YNNKEL in the germline V gene (reference sequence). The CDR3 extends over 16 amino acids. With V trimmed by 5 bases and J by 4 bases, 12 bases remained unmatched. CDR3 DNA: TGTGCCAGCAGCTCGTTGGGGGGGGGATCTTCAGATACGCAGTATTTT. Translation gives CASSSLGGGSSDTQYF.

V and J are TRBV20-1 and TRBJ2-3; D perhaps matches TRBD2 (6 bases). The CDR3 length is 14 residues. Germline assignment: CDR1 DFQATT and CDR2 SNEGSKA (reference sequence). V was cut by 3 bases and J by 1 base, with 11 bases left in between. CDR3 nucleotides: TGCAGTGCTAGTCGCGGCGGGGGCACAGATACGCAGTATTTT. Translating gives CSASRGGGTDTQYF.

This clone was picked up one time. V gene TRBV5-4 combines with J gene TRBJ2-2; possible D gene TRBD2, 6 bases. V lost 4 bases, J lost 6 bases, and 16 bases lay in between. CDR3 size: 15 residues. The germline CDR1 and CDR2 sequences are SGHNT and YYREEE (reference sequence). CDR3 protein: CASSHYFGGAGELFF. CDR3 bases: TGTGCCAGCAGCCATTACTTCGGAGGGGCCGGGGAGCTGTTTTTT.

The table lists this clone with a count of one. This rearrangement joins TRBV18 to TRBJ2-5; 13 positions agree with TRBD2. Germline V gene lookup returns CDR1 KGHSH and CDR2 LQKENI. Trimming took 4 bases from V and 4 from J; bases not matched to a gene: 6. This CDR3 is 16 amino acids long. DNA for the CDR3: TGTGCCAGCTCACTCGGACTAGCGGGGGTAGGAGAGACCCAGTACTTC. It translates to CASSLGLAGVGETQYF.

The rearrangement uses TRBV10-2 and TRBJ1-5; D is possibly TRBD1 (5 bases). The CDR3 totals 13 residues. V lost 4 bases and J lost 7, with 11 bases in between. Germline CDR1 and CDR2: WSHSY and SAAADI. The CDR3 loop reads CASSGAGRQPQHF. CDR3 DNA: TGCGCCAGCAGTGGTGCAGGGAGGCAGCCCCAGCATTTT.

In this sample, this clone turned up a few times. The DNA for the CDR3 is TGTGCCAGCAGCGTGGGCAGAATAAACACTGAAGCTTTCTTT. The encoded protein is CASSVGRINTEAFF. J is TRBJ1-1 and V is TRBV5-4; D not resolved. CDR1 and CDR2 (germline): SGHNT, YYREEE (reference sequence). With 4 bases removed from V and 2 bases from J, the gap between germline ends came to 12 bases. CDR3 size: 14 residues.

This clone was counted once. The CDR3 bases are TGTGCCAGCAGATCCGACAGGGCCGGAGAGACCCAGTACTTC. It codes for CASRSDRAGETQYF. J is TRBJ2-5 and V is TRBV7-2, with 7 bases fitting TRBD1. This CDR3 is built from 14 residues. V gave up 6 bases and J gave up 4 bases; unmatched junction bases: 8. Looked up from germline, CDR1 is SGHTA and CDR2 is FQGNSA.

V usage is TRBV28 and J usage is TRBJ1-2, with 9 bases identical to TRBD1. The CDR3 is 17 residues long. The V segment lost 5 bases and the J segment 0 bases; nucleotides outside the gene matches: 10. CDR1 and CDR2 (germline): MDHEN, SYDVKM. Here the CDR3 reads CASSLTQGATSNYGYTF. Written as DNA, the CDR3 is TGTGCCAGCAGTCTTACACAGGGGGCAACTTCTAACTATGGCTACACCTTC.

The rearrangement uses TRBV2 and TRBJ1-1; perhaps TRBD1 as D (5 bases). The CDR3 extends over 14 amino acids. Trimming pared 7 bases from V and 6 bases from J, leaving 18 bases between. Looked up from germline, CDR1 is SNHLY and CDR2 is FYNNEI. Written as DNA, the CDR3 is TGTGCCAGCATGGGGAGGTCGGGGACTTCTGAAGCTTTCTTT. Encoded protein: CASMGRSGTSEAFF.

This rearrangement joins TRBV3-1 (or the pseudogene TRBV3-2) to TRBJ2-3; perhaps TRBD2 as D (6 bases). V lost 4 bases and J lost 6, with 11 bases in between. CDR1 is LGHDT and CDR2 is YNNKEL in the germline V gene (reference sequence). This CDR3 contains 13 residues. The CDR3 is CASSLQGRDTQYF. For the CDR3, the DNA is TGTGCCAGCAGCCTACAAGGGAGGGATACGCAGTATTTT.

The chain employs TRBV5-5 and TRBJ2-7, with TRBD1 as a possible D gene (5 bases). V lost 2 bases and J lost 2, with 11 bases in between. The germline V gene has CDR1 SGHKS and CDR2 YYEKEE (reference sequence). The CDR3 spans 14 residues. CDR3: CASSFQWGPYEQYF. Written as DNA, the CDR3 is TGTGCCAGCAGCTTTCAGTGGGGCCCCTACGAGCAGTACTTC.

This clone was recorded once. This sequence joins TRBV7-2 and TRBJ1-2; no reliable D call. Trimming pared 4 bases from V and 5 bases from J, leaving 11 bases between. The CDR3 length is 13 residues. The germline CDR1 and CDR2 sequences are SGHTA and FQGNSA. This CDR3 is CASSSKLAYGYTF. Written as DNA, the CDR3 is TGTGCCAGCAGCTCCAAGCTTGCATATGGCTACACCTTC. Drawing the rest from reference TRBV7-2 and TRBJ1-2, the complete variable domain is GAGVSQSPSNKVTEKGKDVELRCDPISGHTALYWYRQSLGQGLEFLIYFQGNSAPDKSGLPSDRFSAERTGGSVSTLTIQRTQQEDSAVYLCASSSKLAYGYTFGSGTRLTVV.

V gene TRBV5-8 combines with J gene TRBJ1-4, with 9 bases that match TRBD1. The V segment lost 4 bases and the J segment 4 bases; nucleotides outside the gene matches: 5. CDR3 length: 15 residues. Germline V gene sequence: CDR1 SGHTS, CDR2 YDEGEE. The CDR3 DNA reads TGTGCCAGCAGCCGACAGGGGGGAATTAATGAAAAACTGTTTTTT. This encodes CASSRQGGINEKLFF.